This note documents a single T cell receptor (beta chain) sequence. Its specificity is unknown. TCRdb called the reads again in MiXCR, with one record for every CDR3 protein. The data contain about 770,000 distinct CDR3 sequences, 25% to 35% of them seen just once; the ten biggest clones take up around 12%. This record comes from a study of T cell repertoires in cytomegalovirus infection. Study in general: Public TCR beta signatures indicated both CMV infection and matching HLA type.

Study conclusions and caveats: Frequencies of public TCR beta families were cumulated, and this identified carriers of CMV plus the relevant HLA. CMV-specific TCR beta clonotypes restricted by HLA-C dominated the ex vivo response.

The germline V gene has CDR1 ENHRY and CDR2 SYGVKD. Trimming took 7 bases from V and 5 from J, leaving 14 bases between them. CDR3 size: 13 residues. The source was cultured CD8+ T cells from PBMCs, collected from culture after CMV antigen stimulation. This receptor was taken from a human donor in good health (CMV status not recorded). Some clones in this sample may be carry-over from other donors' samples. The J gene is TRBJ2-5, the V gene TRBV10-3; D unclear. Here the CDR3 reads CAITPSSGETQYF. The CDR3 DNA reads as TGTGCCATCACCCCCTCCTCCGGGGAGACCCAGTACTTC.